The rows below give T cell receptor beta chains drawn from one sample of a study of identifying expanded T cells in peripheral blood. TCRdb's table, derived via immunoSEQ multiplex PCR, lists solely in-frame clones and lacks some. This sample has about 100,000 clones, with over 75% found just once. Material: blood. Every receptor here comes from a person aged 18 to 75 in good health. The CDR3 runs from the conserved cysteine through the conserved F or W. Fields, in order: D gene, clone size, V gene, J gene, CDR3 protein, CDR3 DNA. D genes are given only for firm matches. Size tells how often a clone was seen (once, few, many) or the class of an expanded clone, and some rows leave it out.

.,.,TRBV5-5,TRBJ1-3,CASSLVLGRQRPGNTIYF,TGTGCCAGCAGCTTGGTTCTGGGCCGCCAACGGCCTGGAAACACCATATATTTT
.,.,TRBV10-3,TRBJ1-3,CANSPQGPTGNTIYF,TGTGCCAACAGCCCCCAGGGGCCCACTGGAAACACCATATATTTT
.,.,TRBV12-5,TRBJ1-1,CASGMVPGEVAFF,TGTGCTAGTGGTATGGTTCCTGGCGAGGTAGCTTTCTTT
.,.,TRBV6-1,TRBJ1-2,CASSELGANRVGYTF,TGTGCCAGCAGTGAATTAGGGGCAAACAGGGTTGGCTACACCTTC
.,.,TRBV30,TRBJ1-2,CAWSGRIENYGYTF,TGTGCCTGGAGTGGCCGAATAGAAAACTATGGCTACACCTTC
.,.,TRBV6-1,TRBJ1-2,CASVGPAYYGYTF,TGTGCCAGCGTCGGACCCGCTTACTATGGCTACACCTTC
.,few,TRBV7-9,TRBJ1-5,CASSQGRTNQPQHF,TGTGCCAGCAGCCAGGGACGCACTAATCAGCCCCAGCATTTT
.,.,TRBV2,TRBJ1-2,CASSDGGGGRLDGYTF,TGTGCCAGCAGTGATGGGGGAGGGGGGCGCCTCGATGGCTACACCTTC
.,once,TRBV7-3,TRBJ2-3,CASSTRDTTDTQYF,TGTGCCAGCAGCACCCGGGACACCACAGATACGCAGTATTTT
.,few,TRBV5-1,TRBJ1-2,CASSPGWGTGGYTF,TGCGCCAGCAGCCCAGGCTGGGGGACGGGTGGCTACACCTTC
TRBD2,.,TRBV4-2,TRBJ2-7,CASSRELAGAYEQYF,TGTGCCAGCAGCAGAGAACTAGCGGGGGCCTACGAGCAGTACTTC
TRBD1,.,TRBV19,TRBJ1-1,CASSPRRTGGTEAFF,TGTGCCAGTAGTCCGAGACGGACAGGGGGCACTGAAGCTTTCTTT
.,.,TRBV7-2,TRBJ2-7,CASSFSMEDEQYF,TGTGCCAGCAGCTTCAGTATGGAGGACGAGCAGTACTTC
TRBD1,.,TRBV7-2,TRBJ1-2,CASSFQDRGTTYGYTF,TGTGCCAGCAGCTTTCAAGACAGGGGAACGACTTATGGCTACACCTTC
TRBD1,.,TRBV6-1,TRBJ1-1,CASASGTGGRPEAFF,TGTGCCAGCGCCTCAGGGACAGGGGGTCGCCCTGAAGCTTTCTTT
.,.,TRBV28,TRBJ2-5,CASSSLGPQETQYF,TGTGCCAGCAGCTCACTAGGCCCACAAGAGACCCAGTACTTC
TRBD2,.,TRBV15,TRBJ2-3,CATSRDAGAELPTDTQYF,TGTGCCACCAGCAGAGATGCGGGAGCGGAGCTACCCACAGATACGCAGTATTTT
.,.,TRBV6-1,TRBJ1-2,CASSEVHLSGGIYGYTF,TGTGCCAGCAGTGAAGTCCACCTCTCCGGGGGAATCTATGGCTACACCTTC
TRBD2,.,TRBV7-9,TRBJ2-2,CASRERDRTGELFF,TGTGCCAGCAGAGAGCGGGATCGTACCGGGGAGCTGTTTTTT
.,.,TRBV6-4,TRBJ1-1,CASSPNRGTEAFF,TGTGCCAGCAGTCCGAATAGGGGTACTGAAGCTTTCTTT
TRBD1,.,TRBV7-9,TRBJ1-5,CASSPGTGGNQPQHF,TGTGCCAGCAGCCCGGGGACAGGGGGTAATCAGCCCCAGCATTTT
TRBD1,once,TRBV5-1,TRBJ2-2,CASSLAPGQGSGELFF,TGCGCCAGCAGCTTGGCTCCCGGACAGGGTTCCGGGGAGCTGTTTTTT
.,.,TRBV19,TRBJ1-5,CASSILSSNQPQHF,TGTGCCAGTAGTATTCTCTCCAGCAATCAGCCCCAGCATTTT
TRBD1,.,TRBV5-6,TRBJ1-3,CASSWGTGTGNTIYF,TGTGCCAGCAGCTGGGGGACAGGGACTGGAAACACCATATATTTT
.,.,TRBV4-1,TRBJ2-3,CASSQDPPAAAGTDTQYF,TGCGCCAGCAGCCAAGATCCTCCGGCGGCAGCTGGCACAGATACGCAGTATTTT
.,.,TRBV9,TRBJ2-7,CASSVEEGGYEQYF,TGTGCCAGCAGCGTAGAGGAAGGGGGCTACGAGCAGTACTTC
.,.,TRBV6-1,TRBJ1-1,CASSQLGLNTEAFF,TGTGCCAGCAGTCAACTGGGTCTGAACACTGAAGCTTTCTTT
.,.,TRBV7-9,TRBJ2-2,CASLTGYTGELFF,TGTGCCAGCTTAACAGGGTACACCGGGGAGCTGTTTTTT
TRBD1,.,TRBV11-2,TRBJ2-7,CASSRGTGGFYEQYF,TGTGCCAGCAGCCGCGGGACAGGGGGATTCTACGAGCAGTACTTC
.,.,TRBV7-9,TRBJ1-1,CASSPRTAQRNTEAFF,TGTGCCAGCAGCCCCCGGACAGCTCAAAGGAACACTGAAGCTTTCTTT
.,.,TRBV18,TRBJ2-5,CASSPPVAEGETQYF,TGTGCCAGCTCACCACCGGTGGCGGAGGGAGAGACCCAGTACTTC
.,.,TRBV25-1,TRBJ2-1,CASSVVGPAYNEQFF,TGTGCCAGCAGTGTAGTCGGGCCAGCCTACAATGAGCAGTTCTTC